This T cell receptor (beta chain) was documented in a study of blood T cell repertoires in COVID-19. Study-wide context: The United States, Italy and Spain were the sources of the acute and convalescent COVID-19 samples. Sample material is recorded as cDNA or gDNA derived from T cells, B-cell-depleted T cells, or PBMCs.

This CDR3 contains 15 residues. CDR1 and CDR2 (germline): LGHNA, YNFKEQ. The V end was cut by 0 bases, the J end by 5 bases, with 13 bases between. How the authors handled the data: Estimated nucleated cell counts came from reference gene primer amplification. Some clones are missing from TCRdb's copy, which holds only in-frame ones; the method was immunoSEQ multiplex PCR. The DNA gave D and trimming, while V, J and clone size come from that table. The sample shows hundreds of thousands of clones, just over 85% of them seen only once. Sequenced sample: peripheral blood. This TCR derives from a woman in her 30s with active or convalescent COVID-19. The V and J genes are TRBV4-2 and TRBJ2-5; D gene ambiguous. The CDR3 DNA reads TGTGCCAGCAGCCAAGATCGGTCGTTCAGGGAGACCCAGTACTTC. It specifies CASSQDRSFRETQYF.